One and the same sample provided the 26 T cell receptor beta chains below, sequenced in a study of cytomegalovirus exposure and HLA in healthy donors. Some clones are missing from TCRdb's copy, which holds only in-frame ones; the method was immunoSEQ multiplex PCR. Altogether some 310,000 clones are present, 88% being singletons, with the ten largest covering approximately 0.96%. The specimen was PBMCs. These receptors all stem from a man in his thirties or forties in good health and CMV-seronegative.

The chain uses TRBV2 and TRBJ2-5; the match to TRBD2 covers 7 bases. This CDR3 contains 15 residues. Germline assignment: CDR1 SNHLY and CDR2 FYNNEI. The J segment lost 4 bases and the V segment lost 6 bases, leaving 11 bases of the junction unmatched. The DNA of the CDR3 is TGTGCCAGCAGCACCCTAGGGAGGGGTGGAGAGACCCAGTACTTC. Translating it yields CASSTLGRGGETQYF.

This chain links TRBV30 with TRBJ1-6; D is unclear. This CDR3 has 15 amino acids. Trimming took off 3 bases at V and 3 bases at J, with 12 bases between the two ends. Germline CDR1 is GTSNPN and CDR2 is SVGIG (reference sequence). The CDR3 protein is CAWSQVRNYNSPLHF. The CDR3 DNA reads TGTGCCTGGAGCCAAGTCAGAAACTATAATTCACCCCTCCACTTT.

V usage is TRBV11-2 and J usage is TRBJ2-3; D ambiguous. The CDR3 has 14 residues. V was pared by 2 bases and J by 2 bases, with 8 bases between. Germline CDR1 SGHAT, CDR2 FQNNGV. CDR3 sequence: CASSLNGYTDTQYF. The CDR3 DNA reads TGTGCCAGCAGCTTAAACGGGTACACAGATACGCAGTATTTT. The full variable domain, its missing parts supplied by reference TRBV11-2 and TRBJ2-3, is EAGVAQSPRYKIIEKRQSVAFWCNPISGHATLYWYQQILGQGPKLLIQFQNNGVVDDSQLPKDRFSAERLKGVDSTLKIQPAKLEDSAVYLCASSLNGYTDTQYFGPGTRLTVL.

This rearrangement joins TRBV5-5 to TRBJ1-6; 7 bases are shared with TRBD1. The CDR3 sequence is 15 residues long. Germline lookup yields CDR1 SGHKS and CDR2 YYEKEE (reference sequence). V was clipped by 0 bases and J by 6 bases; unmatched bases: 3. The CDR3 reads CASSLEGARNSPLHF. Here the CDR3 DNA reads TGTGCCAGCAGCTTGGAGGGGGCCCGTAATTCACCCCTCCACTTT.

This rearrangement joins TRBV27 to TRBJ2-6, with 8 bases matching TRBD1. Trimming took 3 bases from V and 0 from J; bases not matched to a gene: 13. Germline assignment: CDR1 MNHEY and CDR2 SMNVEV (reference sequence). CDR3 length: 20 amino acids. The CDR3 nucleotides read TGTGCCAGCAGTTTCCGAGATTCGGGACAGGTCGACTCTGGGGCCAACGTCCTGACTTTC. Amino acids: CASSFRDSGQVDSGANVLTF.

The rearrangement links TRBV12-5 to TRBJ2-3; 13 bases are a match to TRBD2. The CDR3 sequence is 17 residues long. With 4 bases clipped from V and 0 bases from J, the junction kept 4 bases outside the gene matches. Germline V gives CDR1 LGHNT, CDR2 FRNRAP. CDR3 protein: CASGSGTSGASTDTQYF. CDR3 DNA sequence: TGTGCTAGTGGTTCCGGGACTAGCGGGGCCAGCACAGATACGCAGTATTTT.

The genes are TRBV6-5 and TRBJ1-6; D ambiguous. The germline V and J ends were trimmed by 2 bases and 7 bases, with 9 bases remaining between them. Germline V gene data show CDR1 as MNHEY and CDR2 as SVGAGI. The CDR3 totals 14 residues. CDR3 nucleotides: TGTGCCAGCAGTTACGCCACAGTGAATTCACCCCTCCACTTT. This codes for CASSYATVNSPLHF.

This clone was observed a handful of times. J is TRBJ2-2 and V is TRBV4-1, with D possibly TRBD1 on 6 matching bases. Germline-derived CDR1 and CDR2 are MGHRA and YSYEKL. V was trimmed by 4 bases and J by 6 bases, leaving 12 bases between them. The CDR3 has 14 amino acids. The CDR3: CASSPVGASGELFF. As DNA, the CDR3 is TGCGCCAGCAGCCCGGTGGGGGCCTCCGGGGAGCTGTTTTTT.

The chain carries TRBV5-6 and TRBJ1-1; a possible D gene is TRBD1 (5 bases). The CDR3 is 12 amino acids. Trimming cost V 0 bases and J 7 bases, with 7 bases left between them. From germline, CDR1 is SGHDT and CDR2 YYEEEE. The chain's CDR3 is CASSLAGFEAFF. CDR3 DNA sequence: TGTGCCAGCAGCTTGGCAGGGTTTGAAGCTTTCTTT.

The chain combines TRBV5-4 with TRBJ1-2; D perhaps matches TRBD1 (5 bases). Germline assignment: CDR1 SGHNT and CDR2 YYREEE (reference sequence). V lost 4 bases and J 1 base, leaving 23 bases between the germline ends. CDR3 size: 18 residues. The CDR3 loop is CASSGGGAALAFNYGYTF. As DNA, the CDR3 is TGTGCCAGCAGCGGCGGCGGGGCAGCCCTGGCATTTAACTATGGCTACACCTTC.

The sample holds one count of this clone. The chain recombines TRBV9 with TRBJ2-7, with TRBD2 identical over 8 bases. The CDR3 is 16 amino acids. Germline V gives CDR1 SGDLS, CDR2 YYNGEE. The V and J ends lost 0 bases and 3 bases, in that order; junction bases with no gene match: 8. The CDR3 nucleotides read TGTGCCAGCAGCGTAGCAGCCGGGGGGGGGCTCTACGAGCAGTACTTC. It yields the protein CASSVAAGGGLYEQYF.

The V gene is TRBV11-2, the J gene TRBJ2-1; tentatively, D is TRBD1 (6 bases). CDR3 size: 16 residues. Germline CDR1 and CDR2: SGHAT and FQNNGV. V gave up 5 bases and J gave up 5 bases, with 19 bases separating them. The CDR3 sequence: CASSPPLRGLDNEQFF. The CDR3 bases are TGTGCCAGCAGCCCGCCGCTTAGGGGGTTGGACAATGAGCAGTTCTTC.

The chain is built from TRBV7-2 and TRBJ2-3; tentatively, D is TRBD2 (5 bases). From germline, CDR1 is SGHTA and CDR2 FQGNSA. V was cut by 7 bases and J by 4 bases, with 21 bases left in between. The CDR3 contains 16 residues. The CDR3 sequence: CASNPPLASLADTQYF. Written as DNA, the CDR3 is TGTGCCAGCAACCCCCCTTTAGCGTCACTGGCAGATACGCAGTATTTT.

This clone has just one count. V usage is TRBV30 and J usage is TRBJ1-5; D is perhaps TRBD1 (6 bases). Trimming pared 0 bases from V and 4 bases from J, leaving 7 bases between. Germline values: CDR1 GTSNPN, CDR2 SVGIG (reference sequence). The length of the CDR3 is 13 residues. This CDR3 is CAWSVGQNQPQHF. The CDR3 region has the DNA TGTGCCTGGAGTGTAGGACAGAATCAGCCCCAGCATTTT. Looking up the rest from reference TRBV30 and TRBJ1-5 gives the full variable domain: SQTIHQWPATLVQPVGSPLSLECTVEGTSNPNLYWYRQAAGRGLQLLFYSVGIGQISSEVPQNLSASRPQDRQFILSSKKLLLSDSGFYLCAWSVGQNQPQHFGDGTRLSIL.

This clone was detected only a few times. J is TRBJ1-1 and V is TRBV11-2; no reliable D call. Germline V gives CDR1 SGHAT, CDR2 FQNNGV. The CDR3 has 13 amino acids. Between the trimmed V and J ends, which lost 3 bases and 3 bases, there was a span of 8 bases. The DNA of the CDR3 is TGTGCCAGCAGCTTCCGACGGGACACTGAAGCTTTCTTT. The encoded protein is CASSFRRDTEAFF.

This sequence joins TRBV6-1 and TRBJ1-2, with TRBD1 matching 7 bases. Germline V CDR1 and CDR2: MNHNS, SASEGT. The CDR3 consists of 13 residues. V was clipped by 6 bases and J by 4 bases; unmatched bases: 5. The CDR3 spells CASSPQGTYGYTF. CDR3 in DNA: TGTGCCAGCAGCCCACAGGGGACCTATGGCTACACCTTC.

V is TRBV5-6 and J is TRBJ2-3; TRBD2 matches 10 bases. The CDR3 is 19 residues long. J gave up 2 bases and V 0 bases, and 12 bases lay outside the gene matches. CDR1 is SGHDT and CDR2 is YYEEEE in the germline V gene. CDR3 nucleotides: TGTGCCAGCAGCTTGGGCAGCGGGGGGGCCTTATTCCACACAGATACGCAGTATTTT. The encoded protein is CASSLGSGGALFHTDTQYF.

J is TRBJ1-3 and V is TRBV9; D not certain. Germline values: CDR1 SGDLS, CDR2 YYNGEE. The V and J ends lost 2 bases and 4 bases respectively, with 4 bases between them. This CDR3 has 12 amino acids. Here the CDR3 reads CASSVEGNTIYF. DNA of the CDR3: TGTGCCAGCAGCGTTGAGGGAAACACCATATATTTT.

The CDR3, as DNA: TGTGCCAGTAGTATTTATGTTGGCGGCGAGCAGTACTTC. Translation: CASSIYVGGEQYF. This rearrangement joins TRBV19 to TRBJ2-7; D is undetermined. Germline V gives CDR1 LNHDA, CDR2 SQIVND (reference sequence). The germline V and J ends were trimmed by 3 bases and 6 bases, with 12 bases remaining between them. The CDR3 spans 13 residues.

The rearrangement joins TRBV2 to TRBJ2-7; 8 positions agree with TRBD2. Germline CDR1 is SNHLY and CDR2 is FYNNEI. This CDR3 spans 14 amino acids. V was clipped by 7 bases and J by 2 bases; unmatched bases: 7. The CDR3 sequence: CASTRQGLAYEQYF. The CDR3 DNA is TGTGCCAGCACCCGCCAGGGACTAGCCTACGAGCAGTACTTC.

The chain joins TRBV5-1 to TRBJ2-5, with D possibly TRBD1 on 5 matching bases. Matching the DNA end better, TRBJ2-7 makes the J call doubtful. CDR3 size: 14 residues. CDR1 is SGHRS, CDR2 YFSETQ, per germline. CDR3 residues: CASSLAGSSYEQYF. The CDR3 bases are TGCGCCAGCAGCCTCGCAGGGTCGTCCTACGAGCAGTACTTC.

CDR3 region: CASSLVETFSTDTQYF. CDR3 in DNA: TGTGCCAGCAGCTTAGTAGAGACATTTAGCACAGATACGCAGTATTTT. This chain joins TRBV7-6 and TRBJ2-3; D is undetermined. Germline V CDR1 and CDR2: SGHVS, FNYEAQ. The CDR3 totals 16 residues. V lost 1 base and J 0 bases, leaving 11 bases between the germline ends.

About this clone: Other DNA sequences within the sample encode an identical CDR3. V usage is TRBV5-1 and J usage is TRBJ1-3; D is possibly TRBD1 (5 bases). The ends were cut back, 0 bases at V and 0 bases at J, with 7 bases in the middle. The CDR3 contains 15 residues. CDR1 SGHRS and CDR2 YFSETQ come from the germline V gene. The CDR3: CASSLGGSSGNTIYF. The CDR3 DNA sequence: TGCGCCAGCAGCTTGGGGGGCTCCTCTGGAAACACCATATATTTT.

This clone was recorded once. The genes are TRBV9 and TRBJ1-2, with TRBD1 matching over 10 bases. With V trimmed by 4 bases and J by 8 bases, 11 bases remained unmatched. Germline CDR1 reads SGDLS; CDR2 reads YYNGEE. CDR3 length: 15 amino acids. For the CDR3, the DNA is TGTGCCAGCAGCCCCGGAGCCGGGACAGGGGTCGGCTACACCTTC. Translation: CASSPGAGTGVGYTF.

The gene calls are TRBV6-1 and TRBJ1-2; weak D call: TRBD1 (6 bases). With 4 bases removed from V and 0 bases from J, the gap between germline ends came to 15 bases. CDR3 length equals 16 residues. Germline V gene data show CDR1 as MNHNS and CDR2 as SASEGT. The CDR3 loop reads CASSGLKDSSNYGYTF. CDR3 in DNA: TGTGCCAGCAGTGGATTAAAGGACAGCTCTAACTATGGCTACACCTTC.

The chain couples TRBV7-6 to TRBJ1-2; 7 nucleotides line up with TRBD1. This CDR3 contains 14 residues. Looked up from germline, CDR1 is SGHVS and CDR2 is FNYEAQ. Germline trimming cut 1 base from V and 4 bases from J; bases unmatched to any gene: 3. The CDR3 reads CASSLGQGVYGYTF. The CDR3, as DNA: TGTGCCAGCAGCTTAGGGCAGGGGGTCTATGGCTACACCTTC.